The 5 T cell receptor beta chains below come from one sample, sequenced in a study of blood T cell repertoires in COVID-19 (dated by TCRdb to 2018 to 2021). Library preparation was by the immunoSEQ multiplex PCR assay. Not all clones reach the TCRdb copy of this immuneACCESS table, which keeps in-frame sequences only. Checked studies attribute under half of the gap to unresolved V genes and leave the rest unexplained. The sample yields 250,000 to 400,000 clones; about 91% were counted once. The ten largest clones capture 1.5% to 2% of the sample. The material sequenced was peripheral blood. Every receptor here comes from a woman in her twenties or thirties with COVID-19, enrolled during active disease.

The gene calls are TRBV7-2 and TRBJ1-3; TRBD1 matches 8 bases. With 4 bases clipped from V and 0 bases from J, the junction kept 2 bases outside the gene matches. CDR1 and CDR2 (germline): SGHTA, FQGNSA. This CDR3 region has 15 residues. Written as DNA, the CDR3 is TGTGCCAGCAGCTCGACAGGGGACTCTGGAAACACCATATATTTT. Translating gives CASSSTGDSGNTIYF.

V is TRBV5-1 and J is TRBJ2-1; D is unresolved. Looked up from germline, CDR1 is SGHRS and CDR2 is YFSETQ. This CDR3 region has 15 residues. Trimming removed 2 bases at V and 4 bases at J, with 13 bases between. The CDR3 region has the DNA TGCGCCAGCAGCTTCAGGCCTGTTACTTACAATGAGCAGTTCTTC. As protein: CASSFRPVTYNEQFF.

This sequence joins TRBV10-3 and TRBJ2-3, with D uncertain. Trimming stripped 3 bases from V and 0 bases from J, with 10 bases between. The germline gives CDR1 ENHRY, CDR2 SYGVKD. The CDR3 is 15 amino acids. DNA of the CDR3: TGTGCCATCAGTGAAGCCCTAACTAGCACAGATACGCAGTATTTT. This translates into CAISEALTSTDTQYF.

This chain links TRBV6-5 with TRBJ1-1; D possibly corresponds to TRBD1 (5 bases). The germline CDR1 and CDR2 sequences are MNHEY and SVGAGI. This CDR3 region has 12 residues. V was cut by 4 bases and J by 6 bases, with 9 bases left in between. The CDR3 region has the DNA TGTGCCAGCAGTTCAGGGAAGTCTGAAGCTTTCTTT. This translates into CASSSGKSEAFF.

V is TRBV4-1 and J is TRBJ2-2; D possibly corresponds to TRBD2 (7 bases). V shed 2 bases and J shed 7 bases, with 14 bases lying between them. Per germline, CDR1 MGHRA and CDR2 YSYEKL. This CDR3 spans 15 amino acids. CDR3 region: CASSQYGGQVGELFF. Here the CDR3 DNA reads TGCGCCAGCAGCCAATACGGGGGGCAGGTCGGGGAGCTGTTTTTT.